The source of this T cell receptor beta chain is a study of OX40 agonist ivuxolimab in advanced cancers. Study information: The study reported partial responses in three patients: one hepatocellular carcinoma, two cutaneous melanoma.

This clone was observed a handful of times. The CDR3 sequence is 13 residues long. V lost 4 bases and J lost 3, with 7 bases in between. Germline CDR1 and CDR2: MDHEN and SYDVKM. Repertoires were generated with immunoSEQ multiplex PCR, while TCRdb's copy carries only in-frame clones and drops some. The sample includes 75,000 to 90,000 clones, around 89% of them seen just once. The input for sequencing was CD4+ or CD8+ T cells sorted from blood, taken in a trial of the OX40 agonist ivuxolimab. The TCR originated in an adult with an advanced solid tumor such as melanoma, head and neck, liver or kidney cancer. V usage is TRBV28 and J usage is TRBJ1-3; D uncertain. CDR3 in DNA: TGTGCCAGCAGTTCAGTTATTGGAAACACCATATATTTT. Translating gives CASSSVIGNTIYF.